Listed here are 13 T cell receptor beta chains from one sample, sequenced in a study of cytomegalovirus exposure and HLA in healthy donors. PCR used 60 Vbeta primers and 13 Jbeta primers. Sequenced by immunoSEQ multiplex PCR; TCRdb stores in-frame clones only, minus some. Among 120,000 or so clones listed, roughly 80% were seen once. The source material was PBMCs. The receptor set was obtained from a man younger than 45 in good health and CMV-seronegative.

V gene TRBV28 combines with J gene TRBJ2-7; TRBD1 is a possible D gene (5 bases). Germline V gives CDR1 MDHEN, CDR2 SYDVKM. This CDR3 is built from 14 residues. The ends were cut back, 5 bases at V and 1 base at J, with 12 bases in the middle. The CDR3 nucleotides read TGTGCCAGCAGTCCTCAGGGCCTATCCTACGAGCAGTACTTC. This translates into CASSPQGLSYEQYF.

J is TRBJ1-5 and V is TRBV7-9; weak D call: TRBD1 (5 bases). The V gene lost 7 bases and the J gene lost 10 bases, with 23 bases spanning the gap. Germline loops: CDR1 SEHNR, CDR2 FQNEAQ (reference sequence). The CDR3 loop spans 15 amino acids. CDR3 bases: TGTGCCAGCACCTCGGGTGGGCAGGGATTAGGTCCCCAGCATTTT. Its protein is CASTSGGQGLGPQHF.

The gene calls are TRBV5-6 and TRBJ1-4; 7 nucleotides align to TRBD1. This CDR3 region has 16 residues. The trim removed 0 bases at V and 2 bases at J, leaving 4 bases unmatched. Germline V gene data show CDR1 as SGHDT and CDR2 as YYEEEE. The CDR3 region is CASSLEGAGTNEKLFF. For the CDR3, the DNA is TGTGCCAGCAGCTTGGAGGGGGCAGGGACTAATGAAAAACTGTTTTTT. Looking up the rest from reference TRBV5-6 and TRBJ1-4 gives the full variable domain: DAGVTQSPTHLIKTRGQQVTLRCSPKSGHDTVSWYQQALGQGPQFIFQYYEEEERQRGNFPDRFSGHQFPNYSSELNVNALLLGDSALYLCASSLEGAGTNEKLFFGSGTQLSVL.

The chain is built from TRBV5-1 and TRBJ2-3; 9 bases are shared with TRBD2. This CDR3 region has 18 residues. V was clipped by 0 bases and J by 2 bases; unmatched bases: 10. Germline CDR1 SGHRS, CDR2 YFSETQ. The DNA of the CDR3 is TGCGCCAGCAGCTTGGGATCAGCGGGGGGCACCCACACAGATACGCAGTATTTT. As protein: CASSLGSAGGTHTDTQYF.

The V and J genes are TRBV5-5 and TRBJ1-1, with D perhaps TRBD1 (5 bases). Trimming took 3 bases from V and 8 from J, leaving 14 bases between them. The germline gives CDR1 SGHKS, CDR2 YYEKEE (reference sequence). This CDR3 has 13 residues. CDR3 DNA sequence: TGTGCCAGCAGCTGGGGCAGGGAGGGAGAAGCTTTCTTT. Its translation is CASSWGREGEAFF.

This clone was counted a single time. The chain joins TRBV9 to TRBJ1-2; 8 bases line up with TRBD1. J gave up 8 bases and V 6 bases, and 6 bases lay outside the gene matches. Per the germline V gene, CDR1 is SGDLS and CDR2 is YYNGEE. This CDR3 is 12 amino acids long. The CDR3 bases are TGTGCCAGCAAATCAGGGGGCGAGGGCTACACCTTC. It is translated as CASKSGGEGYTF.

The CDR3 nucleotides are TGCAGCGGAAACGTGGCTGACACTGAAGCTTTCTTT. Its protein is CSGNVADTEAFF. This rearrangement joins TRBV29-1 to TRBJ1-1; D unresolved. The CDR3 contains 12 residues. CDR1 and CDR2 from the germline V gene are SQVTM and ANQGSEA. Trimming shortened V by 7 bases and J by 3 bases, and 12 bases separated the two germline ends.

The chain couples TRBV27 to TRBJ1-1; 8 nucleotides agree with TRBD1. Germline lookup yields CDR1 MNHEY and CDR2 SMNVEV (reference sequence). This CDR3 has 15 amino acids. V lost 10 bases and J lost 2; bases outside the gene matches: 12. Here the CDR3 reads CATLRGLGRNTEAFF. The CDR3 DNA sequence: TGTGCCACCCTCAGGGGGCTTGGACGAAACACTGAAGCTTTCTTT.

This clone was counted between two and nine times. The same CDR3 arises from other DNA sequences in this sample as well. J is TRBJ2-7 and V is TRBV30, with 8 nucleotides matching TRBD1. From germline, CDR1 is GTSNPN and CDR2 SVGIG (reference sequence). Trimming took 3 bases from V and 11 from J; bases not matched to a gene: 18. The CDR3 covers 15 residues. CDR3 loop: CAWRPPGQDSPGEYF. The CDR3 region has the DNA TGTGCCTGGAGGCCTCCGGGACAGGACTCCCCGGGGGAGTACTTC.

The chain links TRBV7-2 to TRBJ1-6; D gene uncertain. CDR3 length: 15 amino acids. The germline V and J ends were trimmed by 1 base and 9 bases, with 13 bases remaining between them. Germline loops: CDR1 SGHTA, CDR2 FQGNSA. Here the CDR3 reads CASSLDAARSSPLHF. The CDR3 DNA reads TGTGCCAGCAGCTTAGATGCAGCGCGCAGTTCACCCCTCCACTTT.

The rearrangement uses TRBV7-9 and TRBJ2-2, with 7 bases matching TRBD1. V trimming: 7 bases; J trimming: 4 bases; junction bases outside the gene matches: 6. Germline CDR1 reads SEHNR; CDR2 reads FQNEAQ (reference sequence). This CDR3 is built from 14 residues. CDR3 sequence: CASNDRVSTGELFF. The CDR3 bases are TGTGCCAGCAACGACAGGGTCAGCACCGGGGAGCTGTTTTTT.

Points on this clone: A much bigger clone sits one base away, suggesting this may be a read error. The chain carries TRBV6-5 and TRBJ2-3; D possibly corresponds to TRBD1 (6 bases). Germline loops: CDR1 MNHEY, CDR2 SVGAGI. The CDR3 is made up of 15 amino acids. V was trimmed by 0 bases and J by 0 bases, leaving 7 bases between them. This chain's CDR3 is CASSYSRGSTDTQYF. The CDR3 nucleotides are TGTGCCAGCAGTTACTCGAGGGGGAGCACAGATACGCAGTATTTT.

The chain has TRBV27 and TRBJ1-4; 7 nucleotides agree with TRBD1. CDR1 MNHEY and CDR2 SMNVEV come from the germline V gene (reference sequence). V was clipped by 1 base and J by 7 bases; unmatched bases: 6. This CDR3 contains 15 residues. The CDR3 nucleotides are TGTGCCAGCAGTTTATTGCAGGGGGGCTCTGAAAAACTGTTTTTT. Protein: CASSLLQGGSEKLFF. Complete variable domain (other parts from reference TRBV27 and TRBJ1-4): EAQVTQNPRYLITVTGKKLTVTCSQNMNHEYMSWYRQDPGLGLRQIYYSMNVEVTDKGDVPEGYKVSRKEKRNFPLILESPSPNQTSLYFCASSLLQGGSEKLFFGSGTQLSVL.